The 2 T cell receptor beta chains given below trace back to one sample, sequenced in a study of vaccination and CD4 T cells after COVID-19. Treatment denoted: roughly 11-day PBMC culture with coronavirus spike peptide pools or control peptides (ViraFEST assay). These receptors are not linked to any known antigen. The Oncomine TCR Beta short-read assay sequenced DNA from cultured CD4+ T cells. MiXCR was run by TCRdb on the PCR reads, yielding one entry per CDR3 protein. The table lists just under 20,000 distinct CDR3 sequences, about 40% of them singletons. The sample here was CD4+ T cells from blood, cultured in vitro, taken before SARS-CoV-2 vaccination. These receptors were taken from a human donor who received a COVID-19 vaccine.

The sample holds a few counts of this clonotype. The chain joins TRBV28 to TRBJ2-5; a possible D gene is TRBD1 (6 bases). The CDR3 runs 16 residues. Trimming removed 5 bases from V and 3 bases from J, with 19 bases in between. Germline assignment: CDR1 MDHEN and CDR2 SYDVKM. In DNA form, the CDR3 reads TGTGCCAGCAGTCCCCTACAGGGATGGTTGGAAGAGACCCAGTACTTC. It encodes CASSPLQGWLEETQYF.

By its share, this clonotype is medium-sized (0.01 to 0.1%). The chain joins TRBV20-1 to TRBJ1-5; D perhaps matches TRBD1 (6 bases). CDR3 length equals 15 residues. CDR1 is DFQATT, CDR2 SNEGSKA, per germline (reference sequence). Trimming cost V 0 bases and J 0 bases, with 9 bases left between them. The CDR3 protein is CSARDRGYSNQPQHF. CDR3 nucleotides: TGCAGTGCTAGAGATAGGGGGTATAGCAATCAGCCCCAGCATTTT.